These T cell receptor beta chains were read from a single sample in a study of T cells in Graves' hyperthyroidism and ophthalmopathy. One entry per CDR3 protein results from TCRdb running MiXCR on the multiplex PCR reads. The sample yields about half a million distinct CDR3 sequences, approximately 24% seen once. Sequenced: blood. These receptor sequences come from a woman in her thirties with Graves' ophthalmopathy. CDR3s include the opening cysteine and the closing phenylalanine or tryptophan. The D gene is left open where the match is weak. Rows may omit the clone size; those that give it use once, few, many or a size class.

DNA: TGTGCCAGCACCCGGACAGGGGGAGTTGACTATGGCTACACCTTC
CDR3: CASTRTGGVDYGYTF
D: TRBD1
V: TRBV6-2/TRBV6-3
size: .
J: TRBJ1-2

DNA: TGTGCCATCAATCCGGGACACACCGGGGAGCTGTTTTTT
CDR3: CAINPGHTGELFF
D: .
V: TRBV10-3
size: .
J: TRBJ2-2

DNA: TGCGCCAGCAGCTTGGGTCGGGGACCTAATCAGCCCCAGCATTTT
CDR3: CASSLGRGPNQPQHF
D: .
V: TRBV5-1
size: few
J: TRBJ1-5

DNA: TGTGCCAGCTGTAATTTACCGGGACTCATACGGGGCACCGGGGAGCTGTTTTTT
CDR3: CASCNLPGLIRGTGELFF
D: .
V: TRBV6-4
size: many
J: TRBJ2-2

DNA: TGTGCCCGCGACCTAGGACAGGGACCAGACTATGGCTACACCTTC
CDR3: CARDLGQGPDYGYTF
D: TRBD1
V: TRBV19
size: many
J: TRBJ1-2

DNA: TGTGCCAGCAGCCTCTACTCATCGTACCAAGAGACCCAGTACTTC
CDR3: CASSLYSSYQETQYF
D: .
V: TRBV7-3
size: few
J: TRBJ2-5

DNA: TGTGCCATCAGTGAGATAGGGGGTACTGAAGCTTTCTTT
CDR3: CAISEIGGTEAFF
D: .
V: TRBV10-3
size: .
J: TRBJ1-1

DNA: TGTGCCAGCAGTTACTCGCCAGGGCTAGAGACCCAGTACTTC
CDR3: CASSYSPGLETQYF
D: .
V: TRBV6-5
size: few
J: TRBJ2-5

DNA: TGTGCCAGCAGTTTGGCTTCGACAGGGGGCCTTCTTGCTTTCTTT
CDR3: CASSLASTGGLLAFF
D: TRBD1
V: TRBV6-5
size: many
J: TRBJ1-1

DNA: TGTGCCAGCAGTTTTTCGATACGGGATGTCAACACCATATATTTT
CDR3: CASSFSIRDVNTIYF
D: .
V: TRBV28
size: many
J: TRBJ1-3

DNA: TGCGCCAGCAGTTCAGGGGAGGGAGAGACCCAGTACTTC
CDR3: CASSSGEGETQYF
D: .
V: TRBV5-1
size: once
J: TRBJ2-5

DNA: TGTGCCAGCAGTTCAAGCGGGGAGCAGTACTTC
CDR3: CASSSSGEQYF
D: .
V: TRBV27
size: many
J: TRBJ2-7

DNA: TGTGCCTGGAGGACAGGGGGCGTATACGAGCAGTACTTC
CDR3: CAWRTGGVYEQYF
D: TRBD1
V: TRBV30
size: few
J: TRBJ2-7

DNA: TGTGCCAGCAGTTTAGCGCAGGAGACTAACTATGGCTACACCTTC
CDR3: CASSLAQETNYGYTF
D: .
V: TRBV12-3/TRBV12-4
size: once
J: TRBJ1-2

DNA: TGTGCCAGCAGCTTAAATACGGGGATCGAGCAGTACTTC
CDR3: CASSLNTGIEQYF
D: .
V: TRBV7-9
size: many
J: TRBJ2-7

DNA: TGCAGTGCTAGAGCTACAGGACCCTACGAGCAGTACTTC
CDR3: CSARATGPYEQYF
D: .
V: TRBV20-1
size: many
J: TRBJ2-7

DNA: TGTGCCAGCAGCTCGCGGGAGAAGGCCTCCCACGAGCAGTACTTC
CDR3: CASSSREKASHEQYF
D: TRBD2
V: TRBV7-2
size: many
J: TRBJ2-7

DNA: TGTGCCAGCAGCACAAACAGCGACAGGGTGGGCTATGGCTACACCTTC
CDR3: CASSTNSDRVGYGYTF
D: TRBD1
V: TRBV11-1
size: many
J: TRBJ1-2

DNA: TGTGCCAGCAGTGAGAGGTCGGGGATGAACACTGAAGCTTTCTTT
CDR3: CASSERSGMNTEAFF
D: .
V: TRBV6-1
size: many
J: TRBJ1-1

DNA: TGCAGCGTCACTGGACTAGCGGGGGGCCTCCACGAGCAGTACTTC
CDR3: CSVTGLAGGLHEQYF
D: TRBD2
V: TRBV29-1
size: many
J: TRBJ2-7

DNA: TGTGCCAGCAGTTATGCCAACACTGAAGCTTTCTTT
CDR3: CASSYANTEAFF
D: .
V: TRBV28
size: few
J: TRBJ1-1

DNA: TGTGCCAGCAGCTTAGGGATTCTGGGAACTGAAGCTTTCTTT
CDR3: CASSLGILGTEAFF
D: .
V: TRBV11-2
size: many
J: TRBJ1-1

DNA: TGTGCCAGCAGTGATTGGGTCGGGGTAGGGGATCAGCCCCAGCATTTT
CDR3: CASSDWVGVGDQPQHF
D: .
V: TRBV2
size: .
J: TRBJ1-5

DNA: TGTGCCAGCAGTGAACTGGGGGGGGGTCAGCCCCAGCATTTT
CDR3: CASSELGGGQPQHF
D: .
V: TRBV6-1
size: .
J: TRBJ1-5

DNA: TGTGCCAGCACTTCCCCGGGAAGAACTGAAGCTTTCTTT
CDR3: CASTSPGRTEAFF
D: .
V: TRBV9
size: many
J: TRBJ1-1

DNA: TGCAGTGCCGAGAACCGGGACAGGGGGCGCGAGATCTATGGCTACACCTTC
CDR3: CSAENRDRGREIYGYTF
D: TRBD1
V: TRBV20-1
size: many
J: TRBJ1-2

DNA: TGTGCCACCAGCAGAGCCGAAGGGGGCGGTCAGCCCCAGCATTTT
CDR3: CATSRAEGGGQPQHF
D: TRBD1
V: TRBV15
size: few
J: TRBJ1-5

DNA: TGCAGCGTCAGAGGCAGGGATGGCGGCGAGCAGTACTTC
CDR3: CSVRGRDGGEQYF
D: .
V: TRBV29-1
size: .
J: TRBJ2-7

DNA: TGCAGTGCTAGAGATGGTCGACTAGCGCAAGAGACCCAGTACTTC
CDR3: CSARDGRLAQETQYF
D: TRBD2
V: TRBV20-1
size: .
J: TRBJ2-5

DNA: TGCAGTGCTAGTAAGGGGTTGTTCGCTGGGGCCAACGTCCTGACTTTC
CDR3: CSASKGLFAGANVLTF
D: .
V: TRBV20-1
size: many
J: TRBJ2-6

DNA: TGTGCCTGGAGTGAGAGCCTAGTTGGGTCCGAGCAGTACTTC
CDR3: CAWSESLVGSEQYF
D: .
V: TRBV30
size: .
J: TRBJ2-7

DNA: TGCAGTGCTATAGACACAGGGGCCGCACCAATTTACGAGCAGTACTTC
CDR3: CSAIDTGAAPIYEQYF
D: TRBD1
V: TRBV20-1
size: few
J: TRBJ2-7

DNA: TGTGCCACCAGCAGAGGACAGCTGAACACTGAAGCTTTCTTT
CDR3: CATSRGQLNTEAFF
D: .
V: TRBV15
size: many
J: TRBJ1-1

DNA: TGCAGCGTTGTTCCCTGGACAGGGGGCTATGGCTACACCTTC
CDR3: CSVVPWTGGYGYTF
D: TRBD1
V: TRBV29-1
size: .
J: TRBJ1-2

DNA: TGTGCCAGCTCACCAGAAGTTAGGACCTATGGCTACACCTTC
CDR3: CASSPEVRTYGYTF
D: .
V: TRBV18
size: .
J: TRBJ1-2

DNA: TGCGCCAGCAGCTTTCGGGTTCCGCTCTCTGGAAACACCATATATTTT
CDR3: CASSFRVPLSGNTIYF
D: .
V: TRBV5-1
size: .
J: TRBJ1-3

DNA: TGTGCCACCAGCAGAGACCCAGGGATCACTGAAGCTTTCTTT
CDR3: CATSRDPGITEAFF
D: .
V: TRBV15
size: many
J: TRBJ1-1

DNA: TGTGCCACCAGCACCACGTGGTTCTGGCAGCCCCAGCATTTT
CDR3: CATSTTWFWQPQHF
D: .
V: TRBV15
size: few
J: TRBJ1-5

DNA: TGTGCCAGCAGCCCTCTTCCGGCCGGAAACACCATATATTTT
CDR3: CASSPLPAGNTIYF
D: .
V: TRBV12-3/TRBV12-4
size: many
J: TRBJ1-3

DNA: TGTGCCAGCAGCCATCGGACAGGGATTGGCTACACCTTC
CDR3: CASSHRTGIGYTF
D: TRBD1
V: TRBV7-8
size: .
J: TRBJ1-2